These 17 T cell receptor beta chains share one sample of origin, sequenced in a study of CD8 T cells in ankylosing spondylitis (dated by TCRdb to between 2016 and 2019). Results and caveats for the whole study, not just this receptor: A TCR beta motif of fewer than 10 highly homologous amino acid variants appeared characteristic of blood from ankylosing spondylitis patients.

Antigens for these TCRs are unknown. Libraries were constructed by 5' RACE. Data came from an Illumina HiSeq 2500. TCRdb took the public reads, trimmed them with fastp at Q25, ran MiXCR for clone calling and kept in-frame beta chains. Merged by CDR3 protein, the rows form single entries marked with the most common genes and DNA. The sample table shows about 390,000 distinct CDR3 sequences, and around 22% are seen once. About 16% of the sample lies in the top ten. Material for sequencing was blood, either unsorted or a sorted T cell fraction (not recorded which). The receptors stem from a male donor with ankylosing spondylitis.

This clonotype was recorded a few times. V usage is TRBV4-3 and J usage is TRBJ2-5; 8 nucleotides match TRBD2. The CDR3 extends over 15 amino acids. CDR1 is LGHNA, CDR2 YSLEER, per germline. Germline trimming cut 4 bases from V and 3 bases from J; bases unmatched to any gene: 7. In nucleotides, the CDR3 is TGCGCCAGCAGCCTGGGACTAGTCAGAAAAGAGACCCAGTACTTC. It encodes CASSLGLVRKETQYF.

This rearrangement joins TRBV7-3 to TRBJ2-1; D may correspond to TRBD1 or TRBD2 (5 bases each). V dropped 2 bases and J dropped 1 base, with 9 bases sitting between them. The CDR3 contains 15 residues. Germline V gene sequence: CDR1 SGHTA, CDR2 FQGTGA. CDR3 coding DNA: TGTGCCAGCAGCTTATGGGGGAGTTCCTACAATGAGCAGTTCTTC. It specifies CASSLWGSSYNEQFF.

The V and J genes are TRBV6-1 and TRBJ2-5; TRBD2 aligns across 11 bases. Germline assignment: CDR1 MNHNS and CDR2 SASEGT. The CDR3 extends over 14 amino acids. The trim removed 6 bases at V and 6 bases at J, leaving 6 bases unmatched. The CDR3 region has the DNA TGTGCCAGCAGGGATAGCGGGAGGGAGAAGACCCAGTACTTC. Protein: CASRDSGREKTQYF.

This clonotype was seen repeatedly, ten times or more. The rearrangement links TRBV20-1 to TRBJ2-4; TRBD2 matches at 11 bases. J gave up 6 bases and V 5 bases, and 3 bases lay outside the gene matches. The germline V gene encodes CDR1 DFQATT and CDR2 SNEGSKA (reference sequence). There are 13 residues in the CDR3. Written as DNA, the CDR3 is TGCAGTGCTTCCGGGACTAGCGGAAACATTCAGTACTTC. It encodes CSASGTSGNIQYF.

A few counts support this clonotype. J is TRBJ1-4 and V is TRBV9; TRBD1 agrees at 8 bases. With 0 bases clipped from V and 2 bases from J, the junction kept 6 bases outside the gene matches. CDR3 length equals 17 residues. Germline V gene sequence: CDR1 SGDLS, CDR2 YYNGEE. CDR3 in DNA: TGTGCCAGCAGCGTAGGGACAGGGCAGATCACTAATGAAAAACTGTTTTTT. Translated: CASSVGTGQITNEKLFF.

The genes are TRBV29-1 and TRBJ1-4; D remains ambiguous. The germline V gene has CDR1 SQVTM and CDR2 ANQGSEA. The CDR3 is made up of 11 amino acids. V gave up 7 bases and J gave up 10 bases, with 13 bases separating them. The CDR3 here is CSAGIGGKLFF. For the CDR3, the DNA is TGCAGCGCTGGGATTGGCGGAAAACTGTTTTTT. The variable domain in full, with the rest retrieved from reference TRBV29-1 and TRBJ1-4, is SAVISQKPSRDICQRGTSLTIQCQVDSQVTMMFWYRQQPGQSLTLIATANQGSEATYESGFVIDKFPISRPNLTFSTLTVSNMSPEDSSIYLCSAGIGGKLFFGSGTQLSVL.

This chain joins TRBV11-3 and TRBJ2-1; 13 nucleotides line up with TRBD2. Trimming at V came to 3 bases and at J to 9 bases, leaving 2 bases not matched to a gene. The CDR3 has 14 amino acids. CDR1 is SGHNT and CDR2 is YENEEA in the germline V gene. The CDR3 DNA reads TGTGCCAGCAGCTTGACTAGCGGGGGGAGTGAGCAGTTCTTC. It yields the protein CASSLTSGGSEQFF.

This clonotype was detected ten times or more. The rearrangement joins TRBV4-3 to TRBJ1-5; the D is unclear. The germline CDR1 and CDR2 sequences are LGHNA and YSLEER. The CDR3 runs 13 residues. V lost 3 bases, J lost 7 bases, and 10 bases lay in between. The CDR3 protein is CASSQSEEQPQHF. CDR3 in DNA: TGCGCCAGCAGCCAGTCAGAGGAACAGCCCCAGCATTTT.

The chain combines TRBV7-9 with TRBJ2-7, with 9 bases matching TRBD2. The length of the CDR3 is 15 residues. CDR1 is SEHNR, CDR2 FQNEAQ, per germline (reference sequence). Trimming removed 3 bases from V and 5 bases from J; junction bases left unmatched: 8. CDR3 nucleotide sequence: TGTGCCAGCAGCTTCTATAGCGGGAGCATCCACGAGCAGTACTTC. This codes for CASSFYSGSIHEQYF.

The rearrangement joins TRBV5-6 to TRBJ2-5; perhaps TRBD2 as D (5 bases). Germline V gene sequence: CDR1 SGHDT, CDR2 YYEEEE. V lost 2 bases, J lost 5 bases, and 16 bases lay in between. This CDR3 contains 15 residues. CDR3: CASSFVLPGWETQYF. CDR3 sequence (DNA): TGTGCCAGCAGCTTTGTTCTGCCGGGGTGGGAGACCCAGTACTTC.

The chain is built from TRBV7-3 and TRBJ2-1; a weak D match, TRBD1 (5 bases). The CDR3 consists of 11 residues. V lost 9 bases and J lost 8, with 11 bases in between. Germline CDR1 SGHTA, CDR2 FQGTGA. CDR3 sequence reads: CASGAGDEQFF. The CDR3 bases are TGTGCCAGTGGGGCTGGCGATGAGCAGTTCTTC. Complete variable domain (other parts from reference TRBV7-3 and TRBJ2-1): GAGVSQTPSNKVTEKGKYVELRCDPISGHTALYWYRQSLGQGPEFLIYFQGTGAADDSGLPNDRFFAVRPEGSVSTLKIQRTERGDSAVYLCASGAGDEQFFGPGTRLTVL.

This sequence joins TRBV12-3 or TRBV12-4 and TRBJ2-2, with D perhaps given as TRBD1 or TRBD2 (5 bases each). CDR3 length: 12 residues. V dropped 5 bases and J dropped 9 bases, with 10 bases sitting between them. CDR3 nucleotides: TGTGCCAGCAGTCCGGGGCCCCGGGAGCTGTTTTTT. Translating it yields CASSPGPRELFF.

This clonotype came up a few times. V usage is TRBV18 and J usage is TRBJ2-5; 9 positions agree with TRBD1. Germline V gene data show CDR1 as KGHSH and CDR2 as LQKENI. This CDR3 is built from 16 residues. V lost 1 base to trimming and J lost 1 base; unmatched junction nucleotides: 4. CDR3 in DNA: TGTGCCAGCTCACCACGGGACAGGGTAACCCAAGAGACCCAGTACTTC. Its translation is CASSPRDRVTQETQYF.

This chain joins TRBV4-2 and TRBJ2-7; D uncertain. The CDR3 runs 13 residues. V was clipped by 0 bases and J by 5 bases, with 8 bases between them. CDR1 and CDR2 from the germline V gene are LGHNA and YNFKEQ. The DNA of the CDR3 is TGTGCCAGCAGCCAAGAGCGAATCCACGAGCAGTACTTC. Protein sequence: CASSQERIHEQYF.

This chain uses TRBV7-8 with TRBJ1-5; 7 positions match TRBD1. The length of the CDR3 is 16 residues. The germline V gene has CDR1 SGHVS and CDR2 FQNEAQ. With 5 bases clipped from V and 2 bases from J, the junction kept 9 bases outside the gene matches. The CDR3 loop is CASSLRTGAGNQPQHF. DNA for the CDR3: TGTGCCAGCAGCCTTCGGACAGGTGCCGGCAATCAGCCCCAGCATTTT.

This clonotype was seen only a few times. The chain joins TRBV5-1 to TRBJ2-7, with D perhaps matching TRBD1 (7 bases). The CDR3 has 13 residues. Germline V gene lookup returns CDR1 SGHRS and CDR2 YFSETQ. Trimming shortened V by 2 bases and J by 6 bases, and 12 bases separated the two germline ends. The CDR3 sequence: CASSFRQGGEQYF. In DNA form, the CDR3 reads TGCGCCAGCAGCTTCCGACAGGGAGGCGAGCAGTACTTC.

The V call is TRBV20-1, the J call TRBJ2-5; D might be TRBD2 (5 bases). CDR3 size: 13 residues. CDR1 DFQATT and CDR2 SNEGSKA come from the germline V gene (reference sequence). V was pared by 3 bases and J by 0 bases, with 8 bases between. CDR3 protein: CSAREVHQETQYF. The CDR3 DNA reads TGCAGTGCTAGGGAGGTCCACCAAGAGACCCAGTACTTC.